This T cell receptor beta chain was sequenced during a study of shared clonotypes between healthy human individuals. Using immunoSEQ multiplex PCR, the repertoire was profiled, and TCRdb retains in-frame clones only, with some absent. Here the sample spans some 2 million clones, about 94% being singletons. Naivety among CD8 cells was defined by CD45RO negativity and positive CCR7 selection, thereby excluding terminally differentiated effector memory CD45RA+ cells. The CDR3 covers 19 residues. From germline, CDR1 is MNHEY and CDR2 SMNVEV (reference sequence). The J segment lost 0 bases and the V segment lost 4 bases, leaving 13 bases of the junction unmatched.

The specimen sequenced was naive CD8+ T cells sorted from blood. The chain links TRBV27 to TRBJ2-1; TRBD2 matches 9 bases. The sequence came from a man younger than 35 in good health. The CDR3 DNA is TGTGCCAGCAGTTGGTATGCGGGGGGGGAAACTAGCTCCTACAATGAGCAGTTCTTC. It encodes CASSWYAGGETSSYNEQFF.